The T cell receptor (beta chain) described here comes from a study of blood T cell repertoires in COVID-19. On the study more broadly: Donors in the United States, Italy and Spain gave samples during acute or convalescent COVID-19. Sample material is recorded as cDNA or gDNA derived from T cells, B-cell-depleted T cells, or PBMCs.

Only in-frame clones appear in the TCRdb table, and some are missing; sequencing was by immunoSEQ multiplex PCR. The data show about 190,000 clones, about 81% seen once. Germline lookup yields CDR1 KGHSH and CDR2 LQKENI. Trimming took 3 bases from V and 7 from J; bases not matched to a gene: 10. The CDR3 totals 16 residues. J is TRBJ1-4 and V is TRBV18; the match to TRBD1 covers 8 bases. The sequence came from a woman of 80 years or more with COVID-19, enrolled during active disease. What was sequenced was peripheral blood. The CDR3 spells CASSPTGERAGEKLFF. CDR3 coding DNA: TGTGCCAGCTCACCGACAGGGGAGAGGGCTGGTGAAAAACTGTTTTTT.